The 14 T cell receptor beta chains below come from one sample, sequenced in a study of response to subunit inactivated influenza vaccine. TCRdb itself ran the RT-PCR reads through MiXCR, one entry per CDR3 protein. The sample carries some 500,000 distinct CDR3 sequences, under 15% recorded once. Here the sequenced sample was PBMCs from blood, taken roughly 6 weeks after vaccination. Receptors were obtained from a man aged 50 or older who received an inactivated influenza vaccine.

There are a few counts of this clonotype. This sequence joins TRBV7-2 and TRBJ2-7, with D possibly TRBD2 on 6 matching bases. CDR3 size: 14 residues. Germline V gene lookup returns CDR1 SGHTA and CDR2 FQGNSA. V gave up 3 bases and J gave up 2 bases, with 11 bases separating them. As DNA, the CDR3 is TGTGCCAGCAGCTTTAGTAGCGGTCCCTACGAGCAGTACTTC. Translation gives CASSFSSGPYEQYF.

The V call is TRBV20-1, the J call TRBJ1-4; 7 nucleotides align to TRBD1. The CDR3 runs 13 residues. The V and J ends lost 6 bases and 7 bases, in that order; junction bases with no gene match: 8. Per germline, CDR1 DFQATT and CDR2 SNEGSKA (reference sequence). CDR3 in DNA: TGCAGTGCGACAGGGTCCGTGGCTGAAAAACTGTTTTTT. Encoded protein: CSATGSVAEKLFF.

The table lists this clonotype with many counts. The genes are TRBV5-5 and TRBJ2-5, with 8 bases matching TRBD1. The germline gives CDR1 SGHKS, CDR2 YYEKEE (reference sequence). The CDR3 is 15 residues long. V was pared by 2 bases and J by 8 bases, with 11 bases of the junction left unmatched. For the CDR3, the DNA is TGTGCCAGCAGCTTACTCTCCACAGGGGGGAACACCCAGTACTTC. Translation gives CASSLLSTGGNTQYF.

The genes are TRBV6-1 and TRBJ1-2; possible D gene TRBD1, 5 bases. V was pared by 0 bases and J by 8 bases, with 10 bases between. Germline CDR1 is MNHNS and CDR2 is SASEGT. The CDR3 length is 13 residues. The CDR3 region has the DNA TGTGCCAGCAGTGAAGCGCGGGGGATGGGCTACACCTTC. Its protein product is CASSEARGMGYTF.

This clonotype was picked up many times. J is TRBJ1-1 and V is TRBV18; D is undetermined. V was shortened by 0 bases and J by 4 bases, with 6 bases between the two germline ends. Germline assignment: CDR1 KGHSH and CDR2 LQKENI. The length of the CDR3 is 13 residues. The DNA of the CDR3 is TGTGCCAGCTCACCACCGTTGGGCACTGAAGCTTTCTTT. This sequence encodes CASSPPLGTEAFF. Together with reference TRBV18 and TRBJ1-1, the CDR3 gives the full variable domain: NAGVMQNPRHLVRRRGQEARLRCSPMKGHSHVYWYRQLPEEGLKFMVYLQKENIIDESGMPKERFSAEFPKEGPSILRIQQVVRGDSAAYFCASSPPLGTEAFFGQGTRLTVV.

This clonotype was counted at least ten times. The chain joins TRBV29-1 to TRBJ2-3, with D maybe TRBD1 (6 bases). CDR3 length: 14 residues. The ends were cut back, 2 bases at V and 5 bases at J, with 14 bases in the middle. Germline V gene lookup returns CDR1 SQVTM and CDR2 ANQGSEA. The CDR3 DNA reads as TGCAGCGTTGAAAAAGGGACCAGGGGAGATACGCAGTATTTT. Translating it yields CSVEKGTRGDTQYF.

This clonotype was picked up a small number of times. The chain couples TRBV12-3 or TRBV12-4 to TRBJ2-1, with 10 bases lining up with TRBD1. CDR3 size: 16 residues. Losses at the gene ends were 4 bases for V and 1 base for J; bases not matched to a gene: 4. CDR3 amino acids: CASSSPGQGSYNEQFF. The CDR3 nucleotides read TGTGCCAGCAGTTCACCGGGACAGGGGTCCTACAATGAGCAGTTCTTC.

The V and J genes are TRBV12-3 or TRBV12-4 and TRBJ2-7; D gene uncertain. Trimming removed 1 base from V and 6 bases from J, with 7 bases in between. The CDR3 has 12 residues. The CDR3 spells CASSLVRPEQYF. DNA of the CDR3: TGTGCCAGCAGTTTAGTCCGGCCCGAGCAGTACTTC.

The sample holds many counts of this clonotype. The chain joins TRBV11-2 to TRBJ2-1, with D unresolved. The CDR3 has 14 amino acids. Germline CDR1 is SGHAT and CDR2 is FQNNGV. V lost 2 bases and J lost 0, with 5 bases in between. The CDR3: CASSLFVSYNEQFF. DNA of the CDR3: TGTGCCAGCAGCTTATTTGTCTCCTACAATGAGCAGTTCTTC.

The table lists this clonotype with many counts. The chain employs TRBV4-2 and TRBJ2-3; TRBD2 aligns across 10 bases. Germline trimming cut 4 bases from V and 6 bases from J; bases unmatched to any gene: 10. CDR1 and CDR2 (germline): LGHNA, YNFKEQ. The CDR3 loop spans 16 amino acids. DNA for the CDR3: TGTGCCAGCAGCCTCGATCGGACTAGCGGAGGGGATACGCAGTATTTT. It translates to CASSLDRTSGGDTQYF.

The genes are TRBV6-4 and TRBJ2-2; the match to TRBD1 covers 11 bases. V lost 8 bases, J lost 6 bases, and 14 bases stayed unmatched. CDR1 is MRHNA, CDR2 SNTAGT, per germline. The CDR3 extends over 17 amino acids. The CDR3: CASCPSPGQGVAGELFF. In DNA form, the CDR3 reads TGTGCCAGCTGCCCCTCCCCGGGACAGGGGGTCGCCGGGGAGCTGTTTTTT.

This clonotype showed up just a few times. V usage is TRBV20-1 and J usage is TRBJ2-7; D ambiguous. This CDR3 contains 13 residues. Germline CDR1 DFQATT, CDR2 SNEGSKA (reference sequence). Trimming stripped 0 bases from V and 4 bases from J, with 10 bases between. This CDR3 is CSARDTMGYEQYF. CDR3 sequence (DNA): TGCAGTGCTAGAGATACTATGGGGTACGAGCAGTACTTC.

The J gene is TRBJ1-6, the V gene TRBV12-3 or TRBV12-4, with a weak D call TRBD1 (5 bases). Trimming removed 6 bases at V and 7 bases at J, with 16 bases between. The CDR3 sequence is 15 residues long. The CDR3, as DNA: TGTGCCAGCAGGGTGACAGCGGGCACGAATTCACCCCTCCACTTT. Translating gives CASRVTAGTNSPLHF.

The table lists this clonotype with a few counts. The rearrangement links TRBV18 to TRBJ2-7, with 11 nucleotides matching TRBD1. V gave up 4 bases and J gave up 3 bases; unmatched junction bases: 5. This CDR3 contains 15 residues. Germline CDR1 KGHSH, CDR2 LQKENI. As DNA, the CDR3 is TGTGCCAGCTCACAGGGGACAGGGGGACTCTACGAGCAGTACTTC. This sequence encodes CASSQGTGGLYEQYF.